The clone carrying this T cell receptor (beta chain) was found many times. The CDR3 runs to 15 residues. Germline loops: CDR1 ENHRY, CDR2 SYGVKD. Trimming cost V 0 bases and J 6 bases, with 11 bases left between them. This sample stems from a study of T-cell reconstitution after alpha-beta-depleted transplantation in children. Using unique molecular identifiers, the investigators prepared the TCRbeta library. TCRdb ran MiXCR on the PCR reads and lists one entry per CDR3 protein. The table records 700,000 to 950,000 distinct CDR3 sequences, under 20% of them present only once. The V and J genes are TRBV10-3 and TRBJ2-2; weak D call: TRBD2 (5 bases). Material: PBMCs, mostly from graft donor cells, obtained 360 days after TCRalphabeta/CD19-depleted stem cell transplant. The source of this sequence is a male patient between 5 and 17 years old who had a stem cell transplant for acute lymphoblastic leukemia, so the T cells may come from the graft donor. Written as DNA, the CDR3 is TGTGCCATCAGTGAGTCAGAGGCTAGCTCCGGGGAGCTGTTTTTT. Translating it yields CAISESEASSGELFF.